Presented here are 6 T cell receptor beta chains from one specimen sequenced in a study of OX40 agonist ivuxolimab in advanced cancers. Using immunoSEQ multiplex PCR, the repertoire was profiled, and TCRdb retains in-frame clones only, with some absent. The sample lists tens of thousands of clones; around four fifths were seen once. The material was CD4+ or CD8+ T cells sorted from blood, obtained in a trial of the OX40 agonist ivuxolimab. Receptor source: an adult with an advanced solid tumor such as melanoma, head and neck, liver or kidney cancer.

The CDR3 region is CASTPRMNTEAFF. The CDR3 DNA follows: TGTGCCAGCACTCCCCGTATGAACACTGAAGCTTTCTTT. The gene calls are TRBV7-2 and TRBJ1-1; no definite D call. V was pared by 7 bases and J by 0 bases, with 9 bases between. The CDR3 loop spans 13 amino acids. Germline V gene sequence: CDR1 SGHTA, CDR2 FQGNSA.

This clone was detected only once. This sequence joins TRBV7-7 and TRBJ1-5; no clear D. Germline V gene data show CDR1 as SSHAT and CDR2 as FNYEAQ (reference sequence). V was cut by 3 bases and J by 0 bases, with 15 bases left in between. The CDR3 totals 17 residues. The CDR3 sequence is CASSFYKEGYSNQPQHF. The CDR3 DNA reads as TGTGCCAGCAGCTTTTACAAAGAAGGATATAGCAATCAGCCCCAGCATTTT.

The rearrangement joins TRBV19 to TRBJ1-1; possible D gene TRBD1, 5 bases. Germline V lookup: CDR1 LNHDA, CDR2 SQIVND (reference sequence). The CDR3 sequence is 14 residues long. Trimming removed 1 base from V and 11 bases from J, with 17 bases in between. The DNA for the CDR3 is TGTGCCAGTAGTATAGGCCAGGGAGGTAGGCGGGCTTTCTTT. This codes for CASSIGQGGRRAFF. Complete variable domain (other parts from reference TRBV19 and TRBJ1-1): DGGITQSPKYLFRKEGQNVTLSCEQNLNHDAMYWYRQDPGQGLRLIYYSQIVNDFQKGDIAEGYSVSREKKESFPLTVTSAQKNPTAFYLCASSIGQGGRRAFFGQGTRLTVV.

The rearrangement joins TRBV15 to TRBJ1-1, with 7 nucleotides matching TRBD1. The germline V gene encodes CDR1 LNHNV and CDR2 YYDKDF (reference sequence). CDR3 length equals 16 residues. The V gene end was trimmed by 1 base and the J gene end by 1 base; junction bases not matched to a gene: 6. CDR3 DNA sequence: TGTGCCACCAGCAGAGGAACAGGGGTGGGGAACACTGAAGCTTTCTTT. Encoded protein: CATSRGTGVGNTEAFF.

The CDR3 coding sequence is TGTGCCAGCACCCGGACAGGGGAAAATGGCTACACCTTC. Translated: CASTRTGENGYTF. The chain combines TRBV27 with TRBJ1-2; 9 bases are shared with TRBD1. The CDR3 consists of 13 residues. Per germline, CDR1 MNHEY and CDR2 SMNVEV (reference sequence). V shed 7 bases and J 6 bases; nucleotides not matched to a gene: 6.

V usage is TRBV21-1 and J usage is TRBJ1-2; the table assigns TRBD1, which was not confirmed against the DNA. TRBV21-1 is shown as a pseudogene. The CDR3 consists of 12 residues. The CDR3 spells CASSDRGNGYTF. In DNA, the CDR3 is TGTGCCAGCAGCGACAGGGGGAATGGCTACACCTTC.